These T cell receptor beta chains were read from a single sample in a study of cytomegalovirus exposure and HLA in healthy donors. Repertoires were generated with immunoSEQ multiplex PCR, while TCRdb's copy carries only in-frame clones and drops some. Its listing shows about 130,000 clones. The sequencing input was PBMCs. All receptors come from a man aged 40-50 years in good health and CMV-seronegative. CDR3s include the opening cysteine and the closing phenylalanine or tryptophan. The D gene is left open where the match is weak.

V	J	D	CDR3	DNA
TRBV11-3	TRBJ1-3	NA	CASSFTGFSGNTIYF	TGTGCCAGCAGCTTCACAGGCTTCTCTGGAAACACCATATATTTT
TRBV5-1	TRBJ2-1	TRBD2	CASGGGLAVTEQFF	TGCGCCAGCGGGGGGGGACTAGCGGTCACTGAGCAGTTCTTC
TRBV27	TRBJ1-1	TRBD1	CASRGQGAEAFF	TGTGCCAGCAGGGGACAGGGAGCTGAAGCTTTCTTT
TRBV11-2	TRBJ2-5	NA	CASSRSSRTQYF	TGTGCCAGCAGCCGGTCGAGTCGGACCCAGTACTTC
TRBV6-5	TRBJ1-5	TRBD1	CASSTWDSRNQPQHF	TGTGCCAGCAGTACGTGGGACAGCCGCAATCAGCCCCAGCATTTT
TRBV6-9	TRBJ1-5	TRBD1	CASSSGGDRNQPQHF	TGTGCCAGCAGTTCAGGGGGTGATCGTAATCAGCCCCAGCATTTT
TRBV6-1	TRBJ2-2	NA	CASSDYRRLNTGELFF	TGTGCCAGCAGTGACTACAGGAGATTGAACACCGGGGAGCTGTTTTTT
TRBV6-5	TRBJ2-1	TRBD2	CASSYSSTSGSNEQFF	TGTGCCAGCAGTTACTCATCGACTAGCGGGAGTAATGAGCAGTTCTTC
TRBV7-2	TRBJ2-1	NA	CASSSTSISYNEQFF	TGTGCCAGCAGCTCCACTAGCATCTCCTACAATGAGCAGTTCTTC
TRBV7-3	TRBJ1-2	TRBD1	CASSLDRDRRYGYTF	TGTGCCAGCAGCCTGGACAGGGACAGACGATATGGCTACACCTTC
TRBV5-1	TRBJ2-2	NA	CASNPRGAPNTGELFF	TGCGCCAGCAACCCCCGGGGGGCGCCGAACACCGGGGAGCTGTTTTTT
TRBV30	TRBJ2-4	TRBD1	CAWSWDRETGILQYF	TGTGCCTGGAGTTGGGACAGGGAAACCGGGATACTTCAGTACTTC
TRBV5-5	TRBJ2-7	NA	CASSFAPRGEQYF	TGTGCCAGCAGCTTCGCCCCCCGAGGCGAGCAGTACTTC
TRBV7-8	TRBJ2-7	TRBD2	CASSLVSRREGEQYF	TGTGCCAGCAGCTTAGTATCCCGAAGGGAGGGCGAGCAGTACTTC
TRBV6-6	TRBJ2-7	NA	CASSSAGVYEQYF	TGTGCCAGCAGTTCGGCAGGGGTCTACGAGCAGTACTTC
TRBV16	TRBJ1-6	NA	CASSPSGGNSPLHF	TGTGCCAGCAGCCCCTCTGGGGGGAATTCACCCCTCCACTTT
TRBV20-1	TRBJ1-2	NA	CSASTGIGYTF	TGCAGTGCTAGTACGGGTATCGGCTACACCTTC
TRBV10-2	TRBJ2-7	NA	CASNQVSYEQYF	TGCGCCAGCAATCAGGTCTCCTACGAGCAGTACTTC
TRBV6-1	TRBJ2-3	TRBD1	CASSEVGGRADTQYF	TGTGCCAGCAGTGAAGTAGGGGGCAGGGCAGATACGCAGTATTTT
TRBV7-8	TRBJ2-6	TRBD1	CASSLGVDRGESGANVLTF	TGTGCCAGCAGCTTAGGGGTTGACAGGGGAGAGTCTGGGGCCAACGTCCTGACTTTC
TRBV7-8	TRBJ1-1	NA	CASSAGGMNTEAFF	TGTGCCAGCAGCGCTGGGGGGATGAACACTGAAGCTTTCTTT
TRBV27	TRBJ1-1	TRBD1	CASSLSRQGPEAFF	TGTGCCAGCAGTTTGTCAAGACAGGGGCCTGAAGCTTTCTTT
TRBV6-1	TRBJ1-5	NA	CASSDRTGLMGNQPQHF	TGTGCCAGCAGTGATCGAACAGGTCTTATGGGCAATCAGCCCCAGCATTTT
TRBV28	TRBJ2-5	NA	CASSFRHRVSGETQYF	TGTGCCAGCAGTTTTCGCCACAGGGTATCAGGAGAGACCCAGTACTTC
TRBV5-1	TRBJ2-3	NA	CATGLGTDTQYF	TGCGCCACTGGACTTGGCACAGATACGCAGTATTTT
TRBV7-2	TRBJ2-7	TRBD1	CASSQNRGRPYEQYF	TGTGCCAGCAGCCAGAACAGGGGGCGCCCCTACGAGCAGTACTTC
TRBV19	TRBJ1-2	NA	CASSIQGINYGYTF	TGTGCCAGTAGTATCCAGGGAATTAACTATGGCTACACCTTC
TRBV2	TRBJ2-1	TRBD2	CASSVSGKYNEQFF	TGTGCCAGCAGTGTTAGCGGGAAGTACAATGAGCAGTTCTTC
TRBV28	TRBJ1-1	NA	CASSFPLEGASDTEAFF	TGTGCCAGCAGTTTTCCGCTGGAAGGGGCTTCGGACACTGAAGCTTTCTTT
TRBV5-4	TRBJ1-2	TRBD1	CASSWGTGKFSGYTF	TGTGCCAGCAGTTGGGGGACAGGGAAGTTTAGTGGCTACACCTTC
TRBV7-9	TRBJ2-7	NA	CASSPGLSSREQYF	TGTGCCAGCAGCCCGGGACTCTCATCCCGCGAGCAGTACTTC
TRBV5-4	TRBJ2-7	NA	CASSPPGASSYEQYF	TGTGCCAGCAGCCCTCCAGGGGCGAGCTCCTACGAGCAGTACTTC
TRBV4-3	TRBJ2-7	NA	CASSQALRDSSYEQYF	TGCGCCAGCAGCCAAGCGCTCCGGGACTCTTCCTACGAGCAGTACTTC
TRBV5-8	TRBJ2-5	TRBD2	CASSLAGRGTQYF	TGTGCCAGCAGCTTGGCAGGGAGGGGAACCCAGTACTTC
TRBV4-1	TRBJ1-5	TRBD1	CASSPGQGAISNQPQHF	TGCGCCAGCAGCCCCGGACAGGGGGCGATTAGCAATCAGCCCCAGCATTTT
TRBV11-3	TRBJ2-4	TRBD1	CASSLGDRGAKNIQYF	TGTGCCAGCAGCTTAGGGGACAGGGGGGCCAAAAACATTCAGTACTTC
TRBV7-6	TRBJ2-5	NA	CASSLGPVGETQYF	TGTGCCAGCAGCTTAGGACCAGTCGGGGAGACCCAGTACTTC
TRBV6-5	TRBJ2-4	TRBD2	CASTPPGGPHTQYF	TGTGCCAGCACCCCCCCGGGGGGGCCCCACACTCAGTACTTC
TRBV5-1	TRBJ1-1	TRBD1	CASSRTGDTEAFF	TGCGCCAGCAGCAGGACAGGGGACACTGAAGCTTTCTTT
TRBV10-2	TRBJ1-5	TRBD1	CASRSTGGSNQPQHF	TGCGCCAGCAGATCGACAGGGGGAAGCAATCAGCCCCAGCATTTT
TRBV7-9	TRBJ1-4	TRBD1	CASSPLGQGEKLFF	TGTGCCAGCAGCCCTCTGGGACAGGGGGAAAAACTGTTTTTT
TRBV19	TRBJ2-7	TRBD1	CASRELGQGNEQYF	TGTGCCAGTAGGGAGTTGGGACAGGGGAACGAGCAGTACTTC
TRBV30	TRBJ2-2	NA	CACKRTDGDTGELFF	TGTGCCTGCAAAAGGACAGATGGGGACACCGGGGAGCTGTTTTTT
TRBV29-1	TRBJ1-2	NA	CSVEGRVNYGYTF	TGCAGCGTTGAGGGCAGGGTTAACTATGGCTACACCTTC
TRBV28	TRBJ2-2	TRBD1	CASRGQVRGELFF	TGTGCCAGCAGAGGACAGGTTCGAGGTGAACTGTTTTTT
TRBV2	TRBJ1-2	NA	CANWGGGGNYGYTF	TGTGCCAACTGGGGTGGGGGGGGTAACTATGGCTACACCTTC
TRBV28	TRBJ2-2	TRBD1	CASSRQGAWTGELFF	TGTGCCAGCAGTAGACAGGGGGCCTGGACCGGGGAGCTGTTTTTT
TRBV9	TRBJ2-4	NA	CASSISTSLDIQYF	TGTGCCAGCAGCATATCGACTAGTTTAGACATTCAGTACTTC
TRBV2	TRBJ1-5	NA	CASREGLQLNQPQHF	TGTGCCAGCAGGGAGGGGTTGCAGTTGAATCAGCCCCAGCATTTT
TRBV6-5	TRBJ2-7	TRBD1	CASSYSRGGFDEQYF	TGTGCCAGCAGTTACTCGAGAGGGGGCTTCGACGAGCAGTACTTC
TRBV6-5	TRBJ2-7	TRBD1	CASSYKGTGVVYEQYF	TGTGCCAGCAGTTACAAGGGGACAGGGGTCGTCTACGAGCAGTACTTC
TRBV12-5	TRBJ1-1	TRBD1	CASGLLRQGGLNTEAFF	TGTGCTAGTGGTTTGCTAAGACAGGGTGGGTTGAACACTGAAGCTTTCTTT
TRBV10-3	TRBJ1-1	NA	CANRGDRNTEAFF	TGTGCCAACCGGGGGGACCGGAACACTGAAGCTTTCTTT
TRBV11-2	TRBJ2-1	NA	CASSLLRDNEQFF	TGTGCCAGCAGCTTATTACGAGACAATGAGCAGTTCTTC
TRBV19	TRBJ2-3	TRBD1	CASKTRQGAGDTQYF	TGTGCCAGCAAAACGCGACAGGGGGCAGGAGATACGCAGTATTTT
TRBV6-1	TRBJ2-7	TRBD2	CASRGLAGGPEQYF	TGTGCCAGCAGGGGACTAGCGGGAGGCCCCGAGCAGTACTTC
TRBV4-1	TRBJ2-3	TRBD2	CASSQDQTASGPGTQYF	TGCGCCAGCAGCCAAGATCAAACAGCTAGCGGGCCCGGTACGCAGTATTTT